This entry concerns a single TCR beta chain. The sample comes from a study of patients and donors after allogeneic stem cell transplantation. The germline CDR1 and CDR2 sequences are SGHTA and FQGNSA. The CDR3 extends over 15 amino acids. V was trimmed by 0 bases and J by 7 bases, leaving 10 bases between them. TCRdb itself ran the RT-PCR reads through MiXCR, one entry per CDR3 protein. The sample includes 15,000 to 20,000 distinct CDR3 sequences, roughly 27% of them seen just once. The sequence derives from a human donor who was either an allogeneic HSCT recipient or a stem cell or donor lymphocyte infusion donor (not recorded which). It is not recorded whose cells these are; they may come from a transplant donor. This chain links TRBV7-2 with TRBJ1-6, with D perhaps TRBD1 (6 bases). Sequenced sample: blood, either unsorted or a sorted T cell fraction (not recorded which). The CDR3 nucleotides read TGTGCCAGCAGCTTAGCAGGGGGGCTGAATTCACCCCTCCACTTT. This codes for CASSLAGGLNSPLHF.